The sequence of this T cell receptor (beta chain) was determined in a study of shared clonotypes between healthy human individuals. Notes on this clone: The antigen remains undetermined.

Selected positively for CCR7 and CD45RO-negative, naive CD8 cells excluded terminally differentiated effector memory CD45RA+ cells. TCRdb keeps only in-frame clones here, not all; method: immunoSEQ multiplex PCR. Of 500,000 to 700,000 clones listed, 85% to 95% are singletons. From germline, CDR1 is LNHDA and CDR2 SQIVND (reference sequence). The length of the CDR3 is 16 residues. Study results and limitations: Generally, estimated richness proved larger in naive subsets than it did in memory subsets.

The material sequenced was naive CD8+ T cells sorted from blood. The V gene is TRBV19, the J gene TRBJ2-5, with 13 bases matching TRBD2. The J call may be mistaken, given a closer DNA end match to TRBJ2-7. The TCR was taken from a woman aged 30 to 39 in good health. The CDR3 sequence is CASRARLAGGRYEQYF. CDR3 DNA sequence: TGTGCCAGTAGGGCAAGACTAGCGGGAGGTCGGTACGAGCAGTACTTC.